Each of the 22 T cell receptor beta chains below was sequenced from the same sample in a study of OX40 agonist ivuxolimab in advanced cancers. Sequencing used immunoSEQ multiplex PCR; TCRdb keeps in-frame clones, though not all of them. Counted here are tens of thousands of clones, 80% to 90% occurring once; the ten biggest clones make up approximately 5.5%. This specimen consisted of CD4+ or CD8+ T cells sorted from blood, obtained in a trial of the OX40 agonist ivuxolimab. The origin of the receptors is an adult with an advanced solid tumor such as melanoma, head and neck, liver or kidney cancer.

V gene TRBV5-6 combines with J gene TRBJ2-6; 7 bases agree with TRBD2. Unmatched junction bases numbered 3, after V lost 0 bases and J lost 0 bases. CDR1 SGHDT and CDR2 YYEEEE come from the germline V gene. This CDR3 contains 17 residues. The DNA for the CDR3 is TGTGCCAGCAGCTTGGCGGGGGGATACTCTGGGGCCAACGTCCTGACTTTC. Protein: CASSLAGGYSGANVLTF. Based on the CDR3 plus reference TRBV5-6 and TRBJ2-6, the full variable domain is DAGVTQSPTHLIKTRGQQVTLRCSPKSGHDTVSWYQQALGQGPQFIFQYYEEEERQRGNFPDRFSGHQFPNYSSELNVNALLLGDSALYLCASSLAGGYSGANVLTFGAGSRLTVL.

This clone was picked up a small number of times. The rearrangement joins TRBV19 to TRBJ2-2, with a tentative D call TRBD2 (6 bases). With 4 bases removed from V and 6 bases from J, the gap between germline ends came to 12 bases. CDR3 length equals 14 residues. Per the germline V gene, CDR1 is LNHDA and CDR2 is SQIVND (reference sequence). The CDR3 DNA sequence: TGTGCCAGTAGTAATAGACTAGTTTCCGGGGAGCTGTTTTTT. Encoded protein: CASSNRLVSGELFF. The entire variable domain, with the rest obtained from reference TRBV19 and TRBJ2-2, is as follows: DGGITQSPKYLFRKEGQNVTLSCEQNLNHDAMYWYRQDPGQGLRLIYYSQIVNDFQKGDIAEGYSVSREKKESFPLTVTSAQKNPTAFYLCASSNRLVSGELFFGEGSRLTVL.

V is TRBV29-1 and J is TRBJ2-7, with a possible D match to TRBD2 (5 bases). Trimming shortened V by 1 base and J by 5 bases, and 9 bases separated the two germline ends. The CDR3 consists of 12 residues. The germline gives CDR1 SQVTM, CDR2 ANQGSEA. The CDR3 nucleotides are TGCAGCGTTGAAGGTGGAGCGGACGAGCAGTACTTC. It specifies CSVEGGADEQYF.

The chain is built from TRBV18 and TRBJ2-2; D not certain. The germline CDR1 and CDR2 sequences are KGHSH and LQKENI. Trimming stripped 5 bases from V and 0 bases from J, with 1 base between. CDR3 length equals 12 residues. CDR3: CASSSNTGELFF. The CDR3 nucleotides read TGTGCCAGCTCATCGAACACCGGGGAGCTGTTTTTT.

CDR3 residues: CASSRLTRVADTQYF. CDR3 in DNA: TGTGCCAGCAGCCGACTTACTAGGGTTGCAGATACGCAGTATTTT. The chain carries TRBV11-2 and TRBJ2-3, with a tentative D call TRBD2 (5 bases). The CDR3 extends over 15 amino acids. V was cut by 5 bases and J by 4 bases, with 16 bases left in between. CDR1 SGHAT and CDR2 FQNNGV come from the germline V gene.

The genes are TRBV7-8 and TRBJ2-7; tentative D call: TRBD2 (6 bases). V was shortened by 3 bases and J by 6 bases, with 12 bases between the two germline ends. CDR1 is SGHVS and CDR2 is FQNEAQ in the germline V gene. This CDR3 has 13 residues. The CDR3 is CASSFRELGEQYF. The CDR3 DNA is TGTGCCAGCAGCTTCCGGGAGTTGGGCGAGCAGTACTTC.

The chain combines TRBV6-6 with TRBJ1-2; possibly TRBD1 for D (5 bases). This CDR3 is built from 15 residues. Trimming removed 6 bases from V and 0 bases from J, with 14 bases in between. CDR1 and CDR2 (germline): MNHNY, SVGAGI (reference sequence). The CDR3 DNA reads as TGTGCCAGCAGCCGACCCTCAGGGTCTAACTATGGCTACACCTTC. Protein product: CASSRPSGSNYGYTF.

The chain uses TRBV5-1 and TRBJ2-7; the match to TRBD1 covers 8 bases. Trimming took 7 bases from V and 2 from J; bases not matched to a gene: 5. CDR1 is SGHRS and CDR2 is YFSETQ in the germline V gene. This CDR3 contains 13 residues. CDR3 DNA: TGCGCCAGCTCCTGGACAGGGCCCTACGAGCAGTACTTC. It specifies CASSWTGPYEQYF.

The chain has TRBV5-1 and TRBJ2-3, with 7 bases matching TRBD2. Germline V CDR1 and CDR2: SGHRS, YFSETQ. The CDR3 consists of 13 residues. Trimming took 1 base from V and 11 from J; bases not matched to a gene: 7. CDR3 protein: CASSLSNSGEQYF. The CDR3 nucleotides read TGCGCCAGCAGCTTGAGTAACAGCGGGGAGCAGTATTTT.

The V call is TRBV7-3, the J call TRBJ1-1, with 7 bases matching TRBD1. The germline gives CDR1 SGHTA, CDR2 FQGTGA. The CDR3 is made up of 14 amino acids. Germline trimming cut 5 bases from V and 4 bases from J; bases unmatched to any gene: 7. DNA for the CDR3: TGTGCCAGCAGCCGAGGGGGCCAGGGCACTGAAGCTTTCTTT. It encodes CASSRGGQGTEAFF.

CDR3 in amino acids: CATSRAPGQYNEAFF. The CDR3 DNA follows: TGTGCCACCAGCAGGGCCCCGGGACAGTACAATGAAGCTTTCTTT. The chain joins TRBV15 to TRBJ1-1; TRBD1 matches 7 bases. The germline V gene encodes CDR1 LNHNV and CDR2 YYDKDF (reference sequence). This CDR3 has 15 amino acids. Trimming cost V 3 bases and J 7 bases; bases outside gene matches: 11.

This clone was observed once. This rearrangement joins TRBV7-2 to TRBJ1-5, with a possible D match to TRBD1 (5 bases). Trimming removed 5 bases from V and 0 bases from J, with 14 bases in between. CDR1 and CDR2 from the germline V gene are SGHTA and FQGNSA. This CDR3 has 16 residues. The CDR3 loop reads CASSPPGVSSNQPQHF. CDR3 in DNA: TGTGCCAGCAGCCCCCCGGGGGTGAGTAGCAATCAGCCCCAGCATTTT.

This chain links TRBV19 with TRBJ1-5; tentative D call: TRBD1 (5 bases). Between the trimmed V and J ends, which lost 7 bases and 1 base, there was a span of 11 bases. CDR3 length equals 14 residues. The germline gives CDR1 LNHDA, CDR2 SQIVND (reference sequence). The CDR3 reads CASTLDMSNQPQHF. In DNA form, the CDR3 reads TGTGCCAGTACCCTGGACATGAGCAATCAGCCCCAGCATTTT.

The CDR3, as DNA: TGTGCCAGCAGCGCGAGCGGGAGTGTCTACGAGCAGTACTTC. Translating gives CASSASGSVYEQYF. The chain carries TRBV9 and TRBJ2-7; 8 bases fit TRBD2. V gave up 3 bases and J gave up 3 bases; unmatched junction bases: 5. The CDR3 length is 14 residues. Germline CDR1 and CDR2: SGDLS and YYNGEE.

The gene calls are TRBV4-1 and TRBJ1-1; no firm D call. Germline V lookup: CDR1 MGHRA, CDR2 YSYEKL. V was pared by 0 bases and J by 1 base, with 9 bases between. The CDR3 loop spans 15 amino acids. CDR3 sequence: CASSQDWAGNTEAFF. The CDR3 DNA is TGCGCCAGCAGCCAAGATTGGGCAGGGAACACTGAAGCTTTCTTT.

The chain recombines TRBV7-8 with TRBJ1-4, with D uncertain. Germline lookup yields CDR1 SGHVS and CDR2 FQNEAQ. V was clipped by 3 bases and J by 3 bases, with 8 bases between them. The CDR3 loop spans 14 amino acids. The CDR3 DNA follows: TGTGCCAGCAGCTTCAGCCGCCCTAATGAAAAACTGTTTTTT. It specifies CASSFSRPNEKLFF.

The V gene is TRBV11-2, the J gene TRBJ1-1; D gene ambiguous. The CDR3 contains 16 residues. V was clipped by 2 bases and J by 0 bases, with 13 bases between them. Germline V gives CDR1 SGHAT, CDR2 FQNNGV. This CDR3 is CASSLWAGDMNTEAFF. In nucleotides, the CDR3 is TGTGCCAGCAGCTTATGGGCAGGCGACATGAACACTGAAGCTTTCTTT.

Worth noting for this clone: This sample includes further DNA sequences coding for the same CDR3. V and J are TRBV12-5 and TRBJ1-1, with 10 bases fitting TRBD1. The V gene's germline CDR1 is LGHNT and CDR2 FRNRAP. The CDR3 is 17 amino acids. Trimming cost V 1 base and J 0 bases; bases outside gene matches: 5. The chain's CDR3 is CASGLGDRGPMNTEAFF. Here the CDR3 DNA reads TGTGCTAGTGGTTTGGGGGACAGGGGTCCCATGAACACTGAAGCTTTCTTT.

The chain uses TRBV27 and TRBJ2-1, with 9 bases fitting TRBD1. Germline V CDR1 and CDR2: MNHEY, SMNVEV (reference sequence). The CDR3 consists of 15 residues. With V trimmed by 5 bases and J by 4 bases, 6 bases remained unmatched. The CDR3 spells CASSPVDRGYNEQFF. The CDR3 nucleotides are TGTGCCAGCAGTCCGGTGGACAGGGGTTACAATGAGCAGTTCTTC.

This clone has only a few counts. The CDR3 is CASSFGNNEQFF. CDR3 nucleotides: TGTGCCAGCAGTTTTGGTAACAATGAGCAGTTCTTC. The chain recombines TRBV27 with TRBJ2-1; D is unclear. The CDR3 extends over 12 amino acids. The germline V and J ends were trimmed by 3 bases and 5 bases, with 5 bases remaining between them. CDR1 and CDR2 from the germline V gene are MNHEY and SMNVEV (reference sequence).

The chain links TRBV7-2 to TRBJ1-4; D unclear. V was trimmed by 5 bases and J by 0 bases, leaving 13 bases between them. The CDR3 has 16 amino acids. The germline gives CDR1 SGHTA, CDR2 FQGNSA. In nucleotides, the CDR3 is TGTGCCAGCAGCCTCCGACCCAGAACAACTAATGAAAAACTGTTTTTT. It codes for CASSLRPRTTNEKLFF.

The genes are TRBV10-1 and TRBJ1-4; 9 bases line up with TRBD1. CDR3 size: 15 residues. From germline, CDR1 is WNHNN and CDR2 SYGVQD (reference sequence). V was clipped by 9 bases and J by 0 bases; unmatched bases: 5. This CDR3 is CARPGQGPTNEKLFF. The CDR3 nucleotides read TGCGCCAGGCCCGGACAGGGGCCAACTAATGAAAAACTGTTTTTT.